This TCR beta chain was found in a study of blood T cell repertoires in COVID-19. As for the study in general: Italy, Spain and the United States were the sources of the convalescent and acute COVID-19 samples.

The germline V gene has CDR1 SGHRS and CDR2 YFSETQ. J gave up 2 bases and V 0 bases, and 1 base lay outside the gene matches. This CDR3 spans 14 amino acids. In the authors' workflow: Reference gene primer amplification gave estimated nucleated cell counts. Sequencing used immunoSEQ multiplex PCR; TCRdb keeps in-frame clones, though not all of them. From that table come the V and J calls and clone size; the DNA was used to work out D and trimming. Of about 92,000 clones detected, about 71% appear once; the ten largest clones hold just under 25%. This receptor was identified in a woman aged 55-69 years in a cohort sampled during active or convalescent COVID-19. The specimen sequenced was peripheral blood. The chain carries TRBV5-1 and TRBJ2-5; 7 nucleotides align to TRBD2. CDR3 sequence (DNA): TGCGCCAGCAGCTTGGCCGGGAGGCAAGAGACCCAGTACTTC. It codes for CASSLAGRQETQYF. The full variable domain, rest sourced from reference TRBV5-1 and TRBJ2-5, is KAGVTQTPRYLIKTRGQQVTLSCSPISGHRSVSWYQQTPGQGLQFLFEYFSETQRNKGNFPGRFSGRQFSNSRSEMNVSTLELGDSALYLCASSLAGRQETQYFGPGTRLLVL.